A single sample is the source of the 18 T cell receptor beta chains below, sequenced in a study of shared clonotypes between healthy human individuals. Repertoires were generated with immunoSEQ multiplex PCR, while TCRdb's copy carries only in-frame clones and drops some. The data show about 1 million clones, about 80% seen once. Source material: memory CD4+ T cells sorted from blood. Sample subset: CD45RA-negative fraction. These receptors all stem from a man aged 18 to 30 in good health.

The chain carries TRBV5-5 and TRBJ2-1, with D possibly matching TRBD1 (6 bases). Germline assignment: CDR1 SGHKS and CDR2 YYEKEE (reference sequence). Trimming left V 0 bases short and J 4 bases short, with 8 bases between. The CDR3 has 14 amino acids. The CDR3 region has the DNA TGTGCCAGCAGCTTGGAAGGGGGTTACAATGAGCAGTTCTTC. Its protein is CASSLEGGYNEQFF.

This chain uses TRBV5-5 with TRBJ1-6, with D unresolved. V was pared by 0 bases and J by 5 bases, with 9 bases between. Germline assignment: CDR1 SGHKS and CDR2 YYEKEE (reference sequence). This CDR3 comprises 15 residues. The CDR3 sequence: CASSLGRLNNSPLHF. The CDR3 DNA reads as TGTGCCAGCAGCTTGGGCAGATTAAATAATTCACCCCTCCACTTT.

V gene TRBV2 combines with J gene TRBJ2-5; 7 bases agree with TRBD2. V was clipped by 4 bases and J by 4 bases; unmatched bases: 12. The CDR3 consists of 16 residues. From germline, CDR1 is SNHLY and CDR2 FYNNEI. For the CDR3, the DNA is TGTGCCAGCAGTGGAGGTGGGGGAGGGCCGGGAGAGACCCAGTACTTC. Its protein is CASSGGGGGPGETQYF. Using reference TRBV2 and TRBJ2-5 for the parts outside the CDR3, the full variable domain is EPEVTQTPSHQVTQMGQEVILRCVPISNHLYFYWYRQILGQKVEFLVSFYNNEISEKSEIFDDQFSVERPDGSNFTLKIRSTKLEDSAMYFCASSGGGGGPGETQYFGPGTRLLVL.

This clone was detected a few times. The chain carries TRBV30 and TRBJ1-3; D is unresolved. The V end was cut by 2 bases, the J end by 0 bases, with 14 bases between. This CDR3 region has 16 residues. Germline CDR1 and CDR2: GTSNPN and SVGIG (reference sequence). As DNA, the CDR3 is TGTGCCTGGAGTCGCCGGGATGTCTACTCTGGAAACACCATATATTTT. This codes for CAWSRRDVYSGNTIYF.

The chain couples TRBV10-3 to TRBJ2-2; the match to TRBD2 covers 7 bases. The CDR3 covers 16 residues. Trimming at V came to 6 bases and at J to 1 base, leaving 8 bases not matched to a gene. CDR1 is ENHRY, CDR2 SYGVKD, per germline. The DNA of the CDR3 is TGTGCCATCAGCGGACGGAGCGGGAAGAACACCGGGGAGCTGTTTTTT. Translated, it gives CAISGRSGKNTGELFF.

The chain uses TRBV10-3 and TRBJ2-7, with D perhaps TRBD2 (7 bases). CDR1 and CDR2 (germline): ENHRY, SYGVKD. The CDR3 is made up of 16 amino acids. Trimming took 0 bases from V and 3 from J, leaving 15 bases between them. CDR3 nucleotide sequence: TGTGCCATCAGTGAGTCGCGGGGGCGCGAGGTCTACGAGCAGTACTTC. This codes for CAISESRGREVYEQYF.

The V and J genes are TRBV5-4 and TRBJ2-1; 8 bases line up with TRBD1. The CDR3 contains 14 residues. Germline assignment: CDR1 SGHNT and CDR2 YYREEE (reference sequence). The J segment lost 7 bases and the V segment lost 4 bases, leaving 7 bases of the junction unmatched. Here the CDR3 reads CASSRKTGENEQFF. Here the CDR3 DNA reads TGTGCCAGCAGCAGGAAGACAGGGGAGAATGAGCAGTTCTTC.

Concerning this clone: At one end, the junction sequence differs from germline, possibly due to a read error. For the CDR3, the DNA is TGTGCCAGCACCTTGGGCCGACAGGGGGTTATTGATAGCAATCAGCCCCAGCATTTT. Translation gives CASTLGRQGVIDSNQPQHF. The chain uses TRBV5-4 and TRBJ1-5; 9 positions match TRBD1. The CDR3 totals 19 residues. Germline V gives CDR1 SGHNT, CDR2 YYREEE (reference sequence).

The V and J genes are TRBV6-1 and TRBJ2-3; D is unclear. Germline lookup yields CDR1 MNHNS and CDR2 SASEGT. V was shortened by 6 bases and J by 3 bases, with 4 bases between the two germline ends. The CDR3 has 11 residues. The CDR3 spells CASRRTDTQYF. The CDR3 DNA reads TGTGCCAGCAGAAGGACAGATACGCAGTATTTT.

The chain employs TRBV4-2 and TRBJ1-2; TRBD1 aligns across 7 bases. Germline V CDR1 and CDR2: LGHNA, YNFKEQ. With V trimmed by 0 bases and J by 2 bases, 9 bases remained unmatched. There are 17 residues in the CDR3. CDR3 bases: TGTGCCAGCAGCCAAGATCTAGCAGGGGGATACAACTATGGCTACACCTTC. This gives the protein CASSQDLAGGYNYGYTF.

The genes are TRBV6-6 and TRBJ2-7; possible D gene TRBD1, 6 bases. The CDR3 contains 13 residues. Germline CDR1 reads MNHNY; CDR2 reads SVGAGI (reference sequence). V was cut by 9 bases and J by 0 bases, with 12 bases left in between. The CDR3 region is CASVRTASYEQYF. The CDR3 DNA follows: TGTGCCAGTGTAAGGACAGCCTCCTACGAGCAGTACTTC.

This chain joins TRBV9 and TRBJ1-5, with 7 bases identical to TRBD1. V lost 4 bases to trimming and J lost 5 bases; unmatched junction nucleotides: 6. Germline assignment: CDR1 SGDLS and CDR2 YYNGEE. This CDR3 spans 14 amino acids. The CDR3 nucleotides read TGTGCCAGCAGCCGACAGGGAGCGGATCAGCCCCAGCATTTT. Protein sequence: CASSRQGADQPQHF. Filled out from reference TRBV9 and TRBJ1-5, the complete variable domain reads DSGVTQTPKHLITATGQRVTLRCSPRSGDLSVYWYQQSLDQGLQFLIQYYNGEERAKGNILERFSAQQFPDLHSELNLSSLELGDSALYFCASSRQGADQPQHFGDGTRLSIL.

J is TRBJ2-7 and V is TRBV6-1; D is perhaps TRBD1 (5 bases). The CDR3 length is 14 residues. V was pared by 4 bases and J by 2 bases, with 12 bases between. Germline assignment: CDR1 MNHNS and CDR2 SASEGT. CDR3 nucleotides: TGTGCCAGCAGTGTTATAGACAGTACCTACGAGCAGTACTTC. Translating it yields CASSVIDSTYEQYF.

The J gene is TRBJ2-3, the V gene TRBV6-1; no firm D call. The CDR3 has 16 amino acids. V lost 2 bases and J lost 2, with 14 bases in between. Germline V gives CDR1 MNHNS, CDR2 SASEGT. The CDR3 here is CASSESLSRTTDTQYF. In DNA, the CDR3 is TGTGCCAGCAGTGAATCCCTCTCTAGGACCACAGATACGCAGTATTTT.

This clone appeared a few times. The V and J genes are TRBV6-1 and TRBJ1-2; tentative D call: TRBD1 (5 bases). Trimming left V 2 bases short and J 3 bases short, with 16 bases between. Germline loops: CDR1 MNHNS, CDR2 SASEGT. There are 16 residues in the CDR3. This chain's CDR3 is CASSENAGMLDYGYTF. The CDR3 bases are TGTGCCAGCAGTGAAAATGCAGGGATGCTCGACTATGGCTACACCTTC.

This chain connects TRBV5-6 to TRBJ2-5; TRBD1 matches 7 bases. V shed 0 bases, J shed 1 base, and the junction held 3 bases outside the gene matches. Germline V gene lookup returns CDR1 SGHDT and CDR2 YYEEEE. The CDR3 consists of 15 residues. The CDR3 protein is CASSLGDRFQETQYF. The CDR3 DNA reads TGTGCCAGCAGCTTGGGGGACAGATTCCAAGAGACCCAGTACTTC. The variable domain in full, with the rest retrieved from reference TRBV5-6 and TRBJ2-5, is DAGVTQSPTHLIKTRGQQVTLRCSPKSGHDTVSWYQQALGQGPQFIFQYYEEEERQRGNFPDRFSGHQFPNYSSELNVNALLLGDSALYLCASSLGDRFQETQYFGPGTRLLVL.

As DNA, the CDR3 is TGTGCCAGCTACAGCCCCCGGGACATATCCTACGAGCAGTACTTC. This encodes CASYSPRDISYEQYF. The V and J genes are TRBV28 and TRBJ2-7; the D gene is possibly TRBD1 (6 bases). This CDR3 has 15 residues. V was clipped by 8 bases and J by 1 base, with 18 bases between them. The V gene's germline CDR1 is MDHEN and CDR2 SYDVKM.

V is TRBV5-1 and J is TRBJ1-2; 7 nucleotides line up with TRBD1. Germline V gene sequence: CDR1 SGHRS, CDR2 YFSETQ. J lost 5 bases, V lost 4 bases, and 8 bases had no gene match. There are 14 residues in the CDR3. In DNA form, the CDR3 reads TGCGCCAGCAGCCAAAGACAGGGAAGTTATGGCTACACCTTC. It is translated as CASSQRQGSYGYTF.